The 31 T cell receptor beta chains below were found in one sample sequenced in a study of CD8+CD57+ T cells in acquired aplastic anemia. Investigators profiled TCR beta VDJ and CDR3 from genomic DNA template. TCRdb analysed the reads with MiXCR anew, one entry per CDR3 protein. The sample shows approximately 80,000 distinct CDR3 sequences, roughly three quarters of them seen only once. The sequenced patients had an expansion of CD8+CD57+ cells seen by flow cytometry. The sample consisted of sorted CD4+, CD8+, or CD8+CD57+ T cells (not recorded which) from PBMCs. Receptors were obtained from a human donor with aplastic anemia.

About this clonotype: A read error may produce the germline difference seen at one junction end. The chain has TRBV7-2 and TRBJ1-6; D gene unclear. Germline V gene sequence: CDR1 SGHTA, CDR2 FQGNSA. The CDR3 covers 12 residues. CDR3 residues: CASSLELTPLHF. The CDR3 DNA reads as TGCGCCAGCAGCTTAGAGCTAACACCCCTCCACTTT.

The chain couples TRBV20-1 to TRBJ2-7; weak D call: TRBD2 (6 bases). Trimming pared 5 bases from V and 0 bases from J, leaving 11 bases between. Germline V gene data show CDR1 as DFQATT and CDR2 as SNEGSKA (reference sequence). CDR3 length: 13 residues. Here the CDR3 DNA reads TGCAGTGCTGGGACTTTGAACTCCTACGAGCAGTACTTC. As protein: CSAGTLNSYEQYF.

The rearrangement links TRBV2 to TRBJ1-5; weak D call: TRBD1 (5 bases). This CDR3 contains 14 residues. V was cut by 5 bases and J by 3 bases, with 11 bases left in between. In germline, CDR1 is SNHLY, CDR2 FYNNEI. The CDR3 DNA is TGTGCCAGCAGTCGGGGACGGGACAATCAGCCCCAGCATTTT. Its translation is CASSRGRDNQPQHF.

This clonotype appeared a single time. Sequence at one end of the junction differs from germline and may be a read error. J is TRBJ2-5 and V is TRBV7-6; possible D gene TRBD1, 6 bases. Germline lookup yields CDR1 SGHVS and CDR2 FNYEAQ. The CDR3 is 13 amino acids. Here the CDR3 reads CASSTGPGETQYF. The CDR3 nucleotides are TGTGCTAGCAGCACAGGGCCTGGAGAGACCCAGTACTTC.

In its sample, this clonotype was seen a few times. CDR3 bases: TGCAGTGCTAGAGGGGCCTCCTCCTACGAGCAGTACTTC. Its translation: CSARGASSYEQYF. V and J are TRBV20-1 and TRBJ2-7; no firm D call. Trimming took 1 base from V and 0 from J, leaving 7 bases between them. Germline-derived CDR1 and CDR2 are DFQATT and SNEGSKA (reference sequence). The CDR3 has 13 amino acids.

The rearrangement links TRBV2 to TRBJ1-1; D perhaps matches TRBD1 (5 bases). This CDR3 contains 14 residues. Germline V gives CDR1 SNHLY, CDR2 FYNNEI. Trimming pared 8 bases from V and 7 bases from J, leaving 20 bases between. The CDR3 DNA sequence: TGTGCCAGCGGGGCTACGACGGCCGGGGTTGAAGCTTTCTTT. Translation gives CASGATTAGVEAFF.

The J gene is TRBJ2-3, the V gene TRBV2; 14 nucleotides match TRBD2. The CDR3 runs 15 residues. Germline values: CDR1 SNHLY, CDR2 FYNNEI. Trimming cost V 6 bases and J 6 bases; bases outside gene matches: 5. DNA for the CDR3: TGTGCCAGCAGGGGGGGACTAGCGGGAGTGGATACGCAGTATTTT. Its translation is CASRGGLAGVDTQYF.

This sequence joins TRBV10-3 and TRBJ2-5, with TRBD2 as a possible D gene (6 bases). V was trimmed by 0 bases and J by 5 bases, leaving 10 bases between them. Germline lookup yields CDR1 ENHRY and CDR2 SYGVKD. The CDR3 length is 14 residues. CDR3 DNA: TGTGCCATCAGTGAGTCACAACTAGCCGAGACCCAGTACTTC. Protein sequence: CAISESQLAETQYF.

The chain carries TRBV10-3 and TRBJ1-2; a weak D match, TRBD1 (6 bases). The CDR3 has 12 amino acids. V lost 4 bases, J lost 3 bases, and 6 bases lay in between. CDR1 and CDR2 from the germline V gene are ENHRY and SYGVKD. The CDR3 is CAISGQDYGYTF. CDR3 in DNA: TGTGCCATCAGTGGACAGGACTATGGCTACACCTTC.

J is TRBJ1-1 and V is TRBV7-9; D call uncertain. The CDR3 contains 12 residues. V lost 6 bases and J lost 1, with 6 bases in between. Germline CDR1 SEHNR, CDR2 FQNEAQ (reference sequence). The CDR3 sequence is CASRPGNTEAFF. CDR3 DNA sequence: TGTGCCAGCAGACCAGGGAACACTGAAGCTTTCTTT.

The sample holds a few counts of this clonotype. The junction departs from germline at one end; a sequencing error may be responsible. This chain connects TRBV29-1 to TRBJ2-5; D unresolved. Per germline, CDR1 SQVTM and CDR2 ANQGSEA. The CDR3 is 9 amino acids. The CDR3 bases are TGCAGCGTACCCGGTGGGGTCAGCTTC. As protein: CSVPGGVSF.

The chain joins TRBV5-5 to TRBJ2-7, with TRBD1 identical over 7 bases. The germline CDR1 and CDR2 sequences are SGHKS and YYEKEE (reference sequence). With 0 bases clipped from V and 2 bases from J, the junction kept 2 bases outside the gene matches. This CDR3 is 14 amino acids long. CDR3: CASSLGDSTYEQYF. For the CDR3, the DNA is TGTGCCAGCAGCTTGGGGGACAGCACCTACGAGCAGTACTTC.

J is TRBJ2-1 and V is TRBV15; weak D call: TRBD2 (5 bases). This CDR3 has 12 residues. Trimming took 9 bases from V and 0 from J, leaving 6 bases between them. The germline CDR1 and CDR2 sequences are LNHNV and YYDKDF (reference sequence). This chain's CDR3 is CATGSSYNEQFF. CDR3 in DNA: TGTGCCACAGGGAGCTCCTACAATGAGCAGTTCTTC.

This clonotype was detected once. The chain has TRBV2 and TRBJ2-3, with 9 bases identical to TRBD2. CDR1 and CDR2 (germline): SNHLY, FYNNEI. The CDR3 runs to 14 residues. J lost 4 bases, V lost 4 bases, and 3 bases had no gene match. CDR3: CASSASGVADTQYF. CDR3 nucleotides: TGTGCCAGCAGTGCTAGCGGGGTGGCAGATACGCAGTATTTT.

V gene TRBV19 combines with J gene TRBJ2-1; no firm D call. CDR1 is LNHDA, CDR2 SQIVND, per germline (reference sequence). Trimming removed 9 bases from V and 0 bases from J, with 15 bases in between. The CDR3 covers 15 residues. The CDR3 reads CASPFPLCSYNEQFF. The DNA of the CDR3 is TGTGCCAGCCCCTTCCCACTGTGCTCCTACAATGAGCAGTTCTTC.

The table lists this clonotype with a count of one. The chain couples TRBV2 to TRBJ1-2; the D is unclear. CDR1 and CDR2 (germline): SNHLY, FYNNEI. Trimming removed 8 bases from V and 0 bases from J, with 10 bases in between. The length of the CDR3 is 13 residues. CDR3 DNA: TGTGCCAGCCGTCCGGGTACTAACTATGGCTACACCTTC. Translating gives CASRPGTNYGYTF.

The genes are TRBV2 and TRBJ2-6; D not resolved. Germline V gives CDR1 SNHLY, CDR2 FYNNEI. V dropped 5 bases and J dropped 0 bases, with 11 bases sitting between them. The CDR3 is made up of 16 amino acids. CDR3 protein: CASSYAGASGANVLTF. CDR3 coding DNA: TGTGCCAGCAGTTACGCAGGCGCCTCTGGGGCCAACGTCCTGACTTTC.

V is TRBV15 and J is TRBJ2-5, with 9 bases matching TRBD1. Germline CDR1 reads LNHNV; CDR2 reads YYDKDF (reference sequence). V trimming: 1 base; J trimming: 2 bases; junction bases outside the gene matches: 5. The length of the CDR3 is 16 residues. CDR3: CATSRAGTGFQETQYF. The CDR3 bases are TGTGCCACCAGCAGAGCCGGGACAGGGTTTCAAGAGACCCAGTACTTC.

The chain recombines TRBV2 with TRBJ2-3; the match to TRBD1 covers 7 bases. Per germline, CDR1 SNHLY and CDR2 FYNNEI. V trimming: 5 bases; J trimming: 0 bases; junction bases outside the gene matches: 5. The CDR3 runs to 15 residues. The CDR3 region has the DNA TGTGCCAGCAGTCAAGGGACAGCTAGCACAGATACGCAGTATTTT. It encodes CASSQGTASTDTQYF.

The V and J genes are TRBV9 and TRBJ1-3, with D possibly being TRBD1 (5 bases). This CDR3 comprises 16 residues. The ends were cut back, 2 bases at V and 2 bases at J, with 14 bases in the middle. In germline, CDR1 is SGDLS, CDR2 YYNGEE. The CDR3 region has the DNA TGTGCCAGCAGCGTTGCAGAGGGGACGACTGGAAACACCATATATTTT. Translation gives CASSVAEGTTGNTIYF.

The gene calls are TRBV24-1 and TRBJ2-3; D is perhaps TRBD1 or TRBD2 (5 bases each). This CDR3 has 13 residues. The ends were cut back, 10 bases at V and 0 bases at J, with 10 bases in the middle. Germline V CDR1 and CDR2: KGHDR, SFDVKD. The CDR3 nucleotides read TGTGCCACAGGGACGGATAGCACAGATACGCAGTATTTT. Its protein is CATGTDSTDTQYF.

This chain links TRBV5-6 with TRBJ2-3; D is unresolved. CDR3 length equals 13 residues. The V gene lost 4 bases and the J gene lost 6 bases, with 12 bases spanning the gap. CDR1 and CDR2 from the germline V gene are SGHDT and YYEEEE. Here the CDR3 DNA reads TGTGCCAGCAGCCCTACTCCTCGGGATACGCAGTATTTT. Translation gives CASSPTPRDTQYF. Complete variable domain (other parts from reference TRBV5-6 and TRBJ2-3): DAGVTQSPTHLIKTRGQQVTLRCSPKSGHDTVSWYQQALGQGPQFIFQYYEEEERQRGNFPDRFSGHQFPNYSSELNVNALLLGDSALYLCASSPTPRDTQYFGPGTRLTVL.

The chain couples TRBV19 to TRBJ1-1; TRBD1 matches 11 bases. Germline lookup yields CDR1 LNHDA and CDR2 SQIVND (reference sequence). The CDR3 extends over 14 amino acids. Trimming at V came to 7 bases and at J to 5 bases, leaving 6 bases not matched to a gene. This chain's CDR3 is CASNSDRGLTEAFF. The CDR3 nucleotides read TGTGCCAGTAACTCGGACAGGGGGCTTACTGAAGCTTTCTTT.

This clonotype was observed a single time. The chain links TRBV7-9 to TRBJ2-7; no firm D call. In germline, CDR1 is SEHNR, CDR2 FQNEAQ (reference sequence). The CDR3 runs to 11 residues. The V gene lost 3 bases and the J gene lost 6 bases, with 6 bases spanning the gap. This CDR3 reads CASSFPPEQYF. CDR3 coding DNA: TGTGCCAGCAGCTTTCCCCCCGAGCAGTACTTC.

This clonotype was seen a few times. An end of the junction differs from the germline gene, which may be a read error. V gene TRBV5-4 combines with J gene TRBJ1-1; D is perhaps TRBD1 (6 bases). Germline lookup yields CDR1 SGHNT and CDR2 YYREEE (reference sequence). The CDR3 is 14 residues long. Here the CDR3 reads CASSYQGTNNEAFF. CDR3 nucleotides: TGTGCCAGCAGCTACCAGGGGACGAACAATGAAGCTTTCTTT.

V gene TRBV7-2 combines with J gene TRBJ2-3; no clear D gene. The CDR3 runs 13 residues. CDR1 and CDR2 (germline): SGHTA, FQGNSA. The V and J ends lost 3 bases and 4 bases respectively, with 8 bases between them. CDR3 protein: CASSLGTPDTQYF. Here the CDR3 DNA reads TGTGCCAGCAGCTTGGGTACTCCAGATACGCAGTATTTT. Combining the CDR3 with reference TRBV7-2 and TRBJ2-3 gives the whole variable domain GAGVSQSPSNKVTEKGKDVELRCDPISGHTALYWYRQSLGQGLEFLIYFQGNSAPDKSGLPSDRFSAERTGGSVSTLTIQRTQQEDSAVYLCASSLGTPDTQYFGPGTRLTVL.

This clonotype has only a few counts. The chain links TRBV29-1 to TRBJ1-2; D is ambiguous. This CDR3 region has 13 residues. Trimming took off 2 bases at V and 5 bases at J, with 12 bases between the two ends. The V gene's germline CDR1 is SQVTM and CDR2 ANQGSEA. As DNA, the CDR3 is TGCAGCGTTGAAACGGGTCGCGGGTATGGCTACACCTTC. The encoded protein is CSVETGRGYGYTF.

V gene TRBV9 combines with J gene TRBJ2-5; TRBD2 matches 15 bases. CDR1 is SGDLS, CDR2 YYNGEE, per germline. Trimming at V came to 0 bases and at J to 2 bases, leaving 2 bases not matched to a gene. The CDR3 contains 17 residues. This CDR3 reads CASSVAGTSGGQETQYF. CDR3 sequence (DNA): TGTGCCAGCAGCGTAGCGGGGACTAGCGGGGGGCAAGAGACCCAGTACTTC.

This clonotype was recorded a few times. The rearrangement links TRBV29-1 to TRBJ1-1; no definite D call. This CDR3 region has 12 residues. Germline V gives CDR1 SQVTM, CDR2 ANQGSEA. Between the trimmed V and J ends, which lost 3 bases and 1 base, there was a span of 6 bases. The CDR3 here is CSVDGTNTEAFF. In DNA form, the CDR3 reads TGCAGCGTTGATGGCACGAACACTGAAGCTTTCTTT.

This clonotype was detected ten times or more. The chain joins TRBV10-3 to TRBJ2-1, with D perhaps given as TRBD1 or TRBD2 (5 bases each). The CDR3 extends over 15 amino acids. Germline CDR1 ENHRY, CDR2 SYGVKD. The ends were cut back, 2 bases at V and 6 bases at J, with 14 bases in the middle. The CDR3 protein is CAISEPGTAFNEQFF. As DNA, the CDR3 is TGTGCCATCAGTGAGCCGGGGACCGCCTTCAATGAGCAGTTCTTC.

This clonotype was seen more than once but under ten times. This chain links TRBV10-1 with TRBJ2-7; D is unclear. The V gene's germline CDR1 is WNHNN and CDR2 SYGVQD (reference sequence). The V and J ends lost 7 bases and 1 base respectively, with 8 bases between them. CDR3 length: 12 amino acids. In DNA, the CDR3 is TGCGCCAGCACCCACAGTTCCTACGAGCAGTACTTC. It codes for CASTHSSYEQYF.